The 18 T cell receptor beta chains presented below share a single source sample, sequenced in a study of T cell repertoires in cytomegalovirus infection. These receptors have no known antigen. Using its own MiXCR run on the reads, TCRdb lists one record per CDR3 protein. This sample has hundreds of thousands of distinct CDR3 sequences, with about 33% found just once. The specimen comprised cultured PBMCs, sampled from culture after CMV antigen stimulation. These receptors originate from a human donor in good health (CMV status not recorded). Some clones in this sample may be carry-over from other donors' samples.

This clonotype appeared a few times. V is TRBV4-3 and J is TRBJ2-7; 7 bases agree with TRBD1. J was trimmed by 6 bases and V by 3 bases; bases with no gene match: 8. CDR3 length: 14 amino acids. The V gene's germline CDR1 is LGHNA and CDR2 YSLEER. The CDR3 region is CASSQATGASEQYF. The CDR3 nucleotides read TGCGCCAGCAGCCAGGCCACAGGGGCTAGCGAGCAGTACTTC.

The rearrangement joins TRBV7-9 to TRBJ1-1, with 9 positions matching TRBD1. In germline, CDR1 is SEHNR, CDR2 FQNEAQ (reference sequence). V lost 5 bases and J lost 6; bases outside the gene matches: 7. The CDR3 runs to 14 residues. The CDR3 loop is CASSPGQGLPEAFF. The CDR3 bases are TGTGCCAGCAGCCCCGGACAGGGGCTACCTGAAGCTTTCTTT.

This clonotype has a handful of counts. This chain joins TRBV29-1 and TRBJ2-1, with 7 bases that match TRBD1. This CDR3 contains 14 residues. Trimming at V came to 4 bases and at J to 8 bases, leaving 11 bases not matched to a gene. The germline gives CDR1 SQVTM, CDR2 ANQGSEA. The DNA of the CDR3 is TGCAGCGTTGTTTCGAGACAGGGTATGGATGAGCAGTTCTTC. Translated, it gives CSVVSRQGMDEQFF.

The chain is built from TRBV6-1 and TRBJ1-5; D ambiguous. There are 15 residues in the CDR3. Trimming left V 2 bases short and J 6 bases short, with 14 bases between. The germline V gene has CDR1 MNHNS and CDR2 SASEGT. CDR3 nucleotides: TGTGCCAGCAGTGAATGGTATGAGGGAATTCAGCCCCAGCATTTT. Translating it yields CASSEWYEGIQPQHF.

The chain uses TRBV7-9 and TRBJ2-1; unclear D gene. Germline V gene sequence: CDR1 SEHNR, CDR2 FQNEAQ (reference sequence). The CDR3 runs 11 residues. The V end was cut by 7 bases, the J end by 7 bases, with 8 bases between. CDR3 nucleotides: TGTGCCAGCACAAAGTGGAATGAGCAGTTCTTC. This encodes CASTKWNEQFF.

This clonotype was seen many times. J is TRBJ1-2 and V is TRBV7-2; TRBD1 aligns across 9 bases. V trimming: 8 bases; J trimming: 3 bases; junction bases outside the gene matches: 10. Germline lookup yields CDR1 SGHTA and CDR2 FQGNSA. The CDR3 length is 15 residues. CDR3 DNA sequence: TGTGCCAGCGGGGTGGACAGGGGCAGGGACTATGGCTACACCTTC. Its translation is CASGVDRGRDYGYTF.

The CDR3 reads CASSHGGRSYEQYF. CDR3 DNA sequence: TGTGCCAGCAGCCATGGGGGAAGGAGCTACGAGCAGTACTTC. J is TRBJ2-7 and V is TRBV28, with D possibly being TRBD1 or TRBD2 (5 bases each). This CDR3 is built from 14 residues. Deletions cut 6 bases from V and 3 bases from J, with 15 bases between. Germline values: CDR1 MDHEN, CDR2 SYDVKM. Complete variable domain (other parts from reference TRBV28 and TRBJ2-7): DVKVTQSSRYLVKRTGEKVFLECVQDMDHENMFWYRQDPGLGLRLIYFSYDVKMKEKGDIPEGYSVSREKKERFSLILESASTNQTSMYLCASSHGGRSYEQYFGPGTRLTVT.

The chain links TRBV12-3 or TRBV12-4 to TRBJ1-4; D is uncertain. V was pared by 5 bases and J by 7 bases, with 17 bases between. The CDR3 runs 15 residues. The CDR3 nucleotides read TGTGCCAGCAGTCCCCGCCTCCTCCGGGGTGAAAAACTGTTTTTT. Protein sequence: CASSPRLLRGEKLFF.

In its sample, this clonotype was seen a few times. The CDR3 region is CASSPLDGETQYF. CDR3 nucleotides: TGTGCCAGCAGCCCGCTGGATGGGGAGACCCAGTACTTC. The chain has TRBV7-2 and TRBJ2-5; no firm D call. The CDR3 has 13 residues. Looked up from germline, CDR1 is SGHTA and CDR2 is FQGNSA. The ends were cut back, 5 bases at V and 5 bases at J, with 12 bases in the middle.

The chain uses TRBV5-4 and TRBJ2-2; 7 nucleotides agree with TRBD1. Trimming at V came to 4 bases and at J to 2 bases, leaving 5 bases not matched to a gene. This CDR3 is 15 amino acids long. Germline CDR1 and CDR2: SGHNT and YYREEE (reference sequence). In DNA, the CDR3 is TGTGCCAGCAGCCGGGGACAGTACAACACCGGGGAGCTGTTTTTT. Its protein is CASSRGQYNTGELFF.

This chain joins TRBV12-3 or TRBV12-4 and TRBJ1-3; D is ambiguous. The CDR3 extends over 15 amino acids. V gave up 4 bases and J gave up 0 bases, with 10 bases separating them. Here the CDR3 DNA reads TGTGCCAGCAGTTCTCAGATACCCTCTGGAAACACCATATATTTT. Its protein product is CASSSQIPSGNTIYF.

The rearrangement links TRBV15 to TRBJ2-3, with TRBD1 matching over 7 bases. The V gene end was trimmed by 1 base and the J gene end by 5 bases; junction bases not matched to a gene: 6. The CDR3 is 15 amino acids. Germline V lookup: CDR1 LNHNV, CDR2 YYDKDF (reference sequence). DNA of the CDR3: TGTGCCACCAGCAGAGCCCGGGACAGATTAGATACGCAGTATTTT. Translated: CATSRARDRLDTQYF. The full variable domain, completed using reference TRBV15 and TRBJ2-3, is DAMVIQNPRYQVTQFGKPVTLSCSQTLNHNVMYWYQQKSSQAPKLLFHYYDKDFNNEADTPDNFQSRRPNTSFCFLDIRSPGLGDTAMYLCATSRARDRLDTQYFGPGTRLTVL.

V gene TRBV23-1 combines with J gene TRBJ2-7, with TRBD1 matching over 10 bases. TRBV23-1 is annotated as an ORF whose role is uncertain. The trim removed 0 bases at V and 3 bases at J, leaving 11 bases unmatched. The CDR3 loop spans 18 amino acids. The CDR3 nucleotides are TGCGCCAGCAGTCAATCCCTAAAAGACAGGGGGCATCGCTACGAGCAGTACTTC. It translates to CASSQSLKDRGHRYEQYF.

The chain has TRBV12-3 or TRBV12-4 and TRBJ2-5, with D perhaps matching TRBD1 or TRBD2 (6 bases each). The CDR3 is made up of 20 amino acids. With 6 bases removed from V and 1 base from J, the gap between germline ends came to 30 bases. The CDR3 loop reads CASRGGSTRTRDIVQETQYF. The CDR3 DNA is TGTGCCAGCAGGGGAGGTTCGACCCGGACCCGGGACATAGTCCAAGAGACCCAGTACTTC.

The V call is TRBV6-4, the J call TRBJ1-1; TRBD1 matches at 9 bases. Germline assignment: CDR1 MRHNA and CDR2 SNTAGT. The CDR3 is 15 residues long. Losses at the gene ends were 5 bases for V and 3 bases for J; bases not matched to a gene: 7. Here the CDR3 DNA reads TGTGCCAGCAGTCCCGGGACAGGGTTGTACACTGAAGCTTTCTTT. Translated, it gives CASSPGTGLYTEAFF.

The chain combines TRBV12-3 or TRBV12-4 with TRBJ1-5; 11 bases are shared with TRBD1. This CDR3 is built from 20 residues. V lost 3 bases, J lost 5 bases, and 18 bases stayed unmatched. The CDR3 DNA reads TGTGCCAGCAGTTTTAGATTTACCCTCGGACAGGGGGCAGCTGATCAGCCCCAGCATTTT. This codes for CASSFRFTLGQGAADQPQHF.

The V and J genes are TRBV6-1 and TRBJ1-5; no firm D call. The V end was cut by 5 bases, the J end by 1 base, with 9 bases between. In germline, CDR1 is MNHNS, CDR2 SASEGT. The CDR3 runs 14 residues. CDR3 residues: CASSSDPSNQPQHF. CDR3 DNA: TGTGCCAGCAGTTCAGACCCGAGCAATCAGCCCCAGCATTTT.

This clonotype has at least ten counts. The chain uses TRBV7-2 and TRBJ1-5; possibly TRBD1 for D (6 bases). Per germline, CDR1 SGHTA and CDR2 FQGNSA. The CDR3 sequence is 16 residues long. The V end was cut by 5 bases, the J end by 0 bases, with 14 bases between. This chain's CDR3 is CASSAQGTYSNQPQHF. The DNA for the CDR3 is TGTGCCAGCAGCGCTCAGGGGACCTATAGCAATCAGCCCCAGCATTTT.